This is a list of T cell receptor beta chains from one sample in a study of naive and memory T cell subsets. TCRdb used MiXCR to reprocess the UMI-ligation and nested PCR reads, holding one entry per CDR3 protein. The data show 130,000 to 150,000 distinct CDR3 sequences, roughly 22% seen once. The sample was naive CD4+ T cells from blood. The receptors stem from a human donor in good health. CDR3s include the opening cysteine and the closing phenylalanine or tryptophan. A D gene is named only where the DNA matches it firmly. Only some rows state a clone size, as once, few, many or a class for expanded clones.

few	TRBJ2-1	TRBD1	TRBV19	TGTGCCAGTAACATTGGACAGGGGGCCAGCAATGAGCAGTTCTTC	CASNIGQGASNEQFF
NA	TRBJ2-1	NA	TRBV4-1	TGCGCCAGCAGCCAAGCAAACGGGCAGAAGCCATACAATGAGCAGTTCTTC	CASSQANGQKPYNEQFF
many	TRBJ2-7	TRBD1	TRBV29-1	TGCAGCGTTGGGACAGGGATTTACGAGCAGTACTTC	CSVGTGIYEQYF
many	TRBJ2-1	NA	TRBV18	TGTGCCAGCTCACCCAACAATGAGCAGTTCTTC	CASSPNNEQFF
few	TRBJ1-2	NA	TRBV7-2	TGTGCCAGCAGCTTAGGTGGGGCAGGCACCCAAAATGGCTACACCTTC	CASSLGGAGTQNGYTF
few	TRBJ2-1	NA	TRBV20-1	TGCAGTGCTAGAGATCGGGAGGAGCAGTTCTTC	CSARDREEQFF
NA	TRBJ2-2	NA	TRBV11-2	TGTGCCAGCACCCTAGGGAGAAGAGTGTTTTTT	CASTLGRRVFF
few	TRBJ2-2	TRBD1	TRBV29-1	TGCAGCGTTGATAGCAGGGGGCAAGGCGGGGAGCTGTTTTTT	CSVDSRGQGGELFF
NA	TRBJ1-1	NA	TRBV14	TGTGCCAGCGGTCCACAGATGAACACTGAAGCTTTCTTT	CASGPQMNTEAFF
NA	TRBJ2-7	NA	TRBV6-5	TGTGCCAGCAGTTTGCCCGGTGGTAGCTACGAGCAGTACTTC	CASSLPGGSYEQYF
few	TRBJ2-7	NA	TRBV11-2	TGTGCCAGCAGCCCGAGGACGCTTGGAACCTACGAGCAGTACTTC	CASSPRTLGTYEQYF
few	TRBJ1-5	NA	TRBV15	TGTGCCACCAGCAGATACAGGGATAGCAATCAGCCCCAGCATTTT	CATSRYRDSNQPQHF
NA	TRBJ2-3	TRBD2	TRBV7-6	TGTGCCAGCAGCTTGAGCGGGAGTCTCGCAGATACGCAGTATTTT	CASSLSGSLADTQYF
few	TRBJ2-1	TRBD2	TRBV24-1	TGTGCCACCAGTGAAGCGGGAGGAAGTCATGAGCAGTTCTTC	CATSEAGGSHEQFF
many	TRBJ2-3	NA	TRBV29-1	TGCAGCGTTGATGCAGGGGGGGATACGCAGTATTTT	CSVDAGGDTQYF
few	TRBJ2-1	NA	TRBV7-3	TGTGCCAGCAGCCCTCGGGGAGGCCGGGGACATGAGCAGTTCTTC	CASSPRGGRGHEQFF
NA	TRBJ2-3	NA	TRBV29-1	TGCAGCGTCTTTGGGGAGGGGGGCACAGATACGCAGTATTTT	CSVFGEGGTDTQYF
few	TRBJ2-1	TRBD2	TRBV28	TGTGCCAGCAGCCCCTTTGAGCGGGAGGGACGCGAGCAGTTCTTC	CASSPFEREGREQFF
NA	TRBJ2-2	TRBD1	TRBV6-5	TGTGCCAGCAGTCCCGGGACAGGGAGTCATTGGGGCACCGGGGAGCTGTTTTTT	CASSPGTGSHWGTGELFF
NA	TRBJ1-1	TRBD1	TRBV11-1	TGTGCCAGCAGCTTCAGGGGGTCTTTGAACACTGAAGCTTTCTTT	CASSFRGSLNTEAFF
few	TRBJ2-2	NA	TRBV24-1	TGTGCCACCAGTGATAAATACACCGGGGAGCTGTTTTTT	CATSDKYTGELFF
NA	TRBJ2-1	NA	TRBV19	TGTGCCAGTAGTACTAACAATGAGCAGTTCTTC	CASSTNNEQFF
many	TRBJ2-1	TRBD2	TRBV29-1	TGCAGCGTTGAAGGGGCCGGTAGCGGGAGGTGGAATGAGCAGTTCTTC	CSVEGAGSGRWNEQFF
few	TRBJ1-1	NA	TRBV24-1	TGTGCCCCCCATCGCCGGGAGAACACTGAAGCTTTCTTT	CAPHRRENTEAFF
NA	TRBJ2-5	NA	TRBV3-1	TGTGCCAGCAGCCTCATCATGGGGGAGACCCAGTACTTC	CASSLIMGETQYF
few	TRBJ2-4	NA	TRBV27	TGTGCCAGCAGTTTATCGTTCATTCCCAAAAACATTCAGTACTTC	CASSLSFIPKNIQYF
few	TRBJ2-3	TRBD1	TRBV6-2/TRBV6-3	TGTGCCAGCAGGTACAGGGGAACAGATACGCAGTATTTT	CASRYRGTDTQYF
NA	TRBJ1-1	NA	TRBV6-6	TGTGCCAGCAGTCAGAAAGGACAGAACACTGAAGCTTTCTTT	CASSQKGQNTEAFF
NA	TRBJ2-7	TRBD1	TRBV27	TGTGCCAGCAGTTCCGTCGGGACAGGGTCTACTGAGCAGTACTTC	CASSSVGTGSTEQYF
few	TRBJ1-5	TRBD1	TRBV27	TGTGCCAGCAGTCCACGACAGGGATCGAATCAGCCCCAGCATTTT	CASSPRQGSNQPQHF
few	TRBJ2-1	NA	TRBV28	TGTGCCAGCAGTTTGTCGGACCCTGGGAATGAGCAGTTCTTC	CASSLSDPGNEQFF
NA	TRBJ1-4	NA	TRBV6-1	TGTGCCATCGCCAGGGGTGGTGGTGAAAAACTGTTTTTT	CAIARGGGEKLFF
few	TRBJ2-1	NA	TRBV24-1	TGTGCCACGTCGGGGGCCAATGAGCAGTTCTTC	CATSGANEQFF
few	TRBJ2-3	NA	TRBV24-1	TGTGCCACCAGTGATTTGCGGACGGGAATCTCAGATACGCAGTATTTT	CATSDLRTGISDTQYF
NA	TRBJ2-1	TRBD2	TRBV20-1	TGCAGTGCTAGACTAGCGGGTACGAGCTCCTACAATAAGCAGTTCTTC	CSARLAGTSSYNKQFF
few	TRBJ2-1	NA	TRBV25-1	TGTGCCAGCAGTGAGCGGACGGTGTCAGAGCAGTTCTTC	CASSERTVSEQFF
few	TRBJ2-7	NA	TRBV30	TGTGCCTGGAGTGTATCATATTGGAGCTCCTACGAGCAGTACTTC	CAWSVSYWSSYEQYF
few	TRBJ2-2	NA	TRBV24-1	TGTGCCACCAGTGACCCAGGGGTATCGAACACCGGGGAGCTGTTTTTT	CATSDPGVSNTGELFF
few	TRBJ2-7	NA	TRBV9	TGTGCCAGCAGCGAGGGCTTGGGAGGCACCTACGAGCAGTACTTC	CASSEGLGGTYEQYF
NA	TRBJ2-7	TRBD2	TRBV20-1	TGCAGTGCCCTAGGGGGCGGGAGGGCCACCTACGAGCAGTACTTC	CSALGGGRATYEQYF
NA	TRBJ2-7	TRBD1	TRBV28	TGTGCCAGCAGTGGGGACAGCGGCTCCTACGAGCAGTACTTC	CASSGDSGSYEQYF
many	TRBJ1-4	NA	TRBV2	TGTGCCAGCAGTGGGGGGTCTAATGAAAAACTGTTTTTT	CASSGGSNEKLFF
NA	TRBJ2-7	TRBD1	TRBV6-2/TRBV6-3	TGTGCCAGCAGTTACTCGGTGGGACAGGGGGACGAGCAGTACTTC	CASSYSVGQGDEQYF
few	TRBJ2-3	NA	TRBV6-2/TRBV6-3	TGTGCCAGCAGATCTACCGGGACAGATACGCAGTATTTT	CASRSTGTDTQYF
NA	TRBJ2-1	TRBD1	TRBV28	TGTGCCAGCAGTTTATACGGGACAGGGACCAATGAGCAGTTCTTC	CASSLYGTGTNEQFF